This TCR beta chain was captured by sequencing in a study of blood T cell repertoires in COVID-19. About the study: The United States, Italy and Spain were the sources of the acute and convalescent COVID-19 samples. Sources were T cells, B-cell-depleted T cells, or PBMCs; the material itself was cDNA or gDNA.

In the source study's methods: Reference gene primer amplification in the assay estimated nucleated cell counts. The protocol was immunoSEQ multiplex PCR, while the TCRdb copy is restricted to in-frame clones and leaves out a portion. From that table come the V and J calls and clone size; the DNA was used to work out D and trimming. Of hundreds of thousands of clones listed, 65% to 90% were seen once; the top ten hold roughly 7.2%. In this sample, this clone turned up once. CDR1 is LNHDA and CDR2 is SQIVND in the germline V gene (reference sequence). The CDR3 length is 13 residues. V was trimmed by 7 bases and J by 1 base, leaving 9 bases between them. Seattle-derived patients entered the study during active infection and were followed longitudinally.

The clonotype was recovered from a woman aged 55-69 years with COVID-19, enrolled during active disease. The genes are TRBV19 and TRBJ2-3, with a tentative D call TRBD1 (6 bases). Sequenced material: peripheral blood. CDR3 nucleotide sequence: TGTGCCAGTAACAGGGATGGCACAGATACGCAGTATTTT. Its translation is CASNRDGTDTQYF.